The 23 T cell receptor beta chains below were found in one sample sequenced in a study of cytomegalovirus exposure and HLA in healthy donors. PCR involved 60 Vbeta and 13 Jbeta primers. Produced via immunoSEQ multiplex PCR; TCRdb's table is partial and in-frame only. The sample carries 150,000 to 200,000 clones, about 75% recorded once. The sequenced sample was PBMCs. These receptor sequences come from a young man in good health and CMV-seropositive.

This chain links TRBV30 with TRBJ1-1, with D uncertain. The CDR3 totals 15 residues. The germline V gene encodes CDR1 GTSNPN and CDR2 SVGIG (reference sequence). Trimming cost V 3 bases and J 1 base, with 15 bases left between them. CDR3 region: CAWRVGLRRNTEAFF. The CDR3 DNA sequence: TGTGCCTGGAGGGTGGGCCTCAGGCGGAACACTGAAGCTTTCTTT.

CDR3 sequence reads: CASSLPHTEGETQYF. For the CDR3, the DNA is TGTGCCAGCAGCTTGCCCCATACGGAGGGGGAGACCCAGTACTTC. This chain uses TRBV5-4 with TRBJ2-5; TRBD2 is a possible D gene (6 bases). The CDR3 extends over 15 amino acids. CDR1 is SGHNT, CDR2 YYREEE, per germline (reference sequence). V was shortened by 1 base and J by 5 bases, with 15 bases between the two germline ends.

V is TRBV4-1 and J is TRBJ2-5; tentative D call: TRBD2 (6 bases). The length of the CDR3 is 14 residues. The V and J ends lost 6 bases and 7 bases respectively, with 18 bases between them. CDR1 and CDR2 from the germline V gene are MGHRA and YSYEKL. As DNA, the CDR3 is TGCGCCAGCAGGGTCTATCGGGACTCAGGGACCCAGTACTTC. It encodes CASRVYRDSGTQYF.

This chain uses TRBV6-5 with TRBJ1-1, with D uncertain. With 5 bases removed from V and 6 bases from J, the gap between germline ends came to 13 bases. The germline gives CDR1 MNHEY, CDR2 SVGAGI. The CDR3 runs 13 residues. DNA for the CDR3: TGTGCCAGCAGTACCGGGTCCAGACCTGAAGCTTTCTTT. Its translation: CASSTGSRPEAFF.

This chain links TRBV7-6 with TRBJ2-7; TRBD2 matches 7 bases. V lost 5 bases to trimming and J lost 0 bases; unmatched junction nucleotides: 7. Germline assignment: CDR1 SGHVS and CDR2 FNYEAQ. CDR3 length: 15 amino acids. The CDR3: CASSPRGGSSYEQYF. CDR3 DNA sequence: TGTGCCAGCAGCCCCCGGGGAGGGAGCTCCTACGAGCAGTACTTC.

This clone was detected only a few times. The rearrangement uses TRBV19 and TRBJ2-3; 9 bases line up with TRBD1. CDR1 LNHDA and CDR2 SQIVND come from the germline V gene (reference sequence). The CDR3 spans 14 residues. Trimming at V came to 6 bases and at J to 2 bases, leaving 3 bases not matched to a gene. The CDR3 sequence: CASSGQGITDTQYF. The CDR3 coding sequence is TGTGCCAGTAGCGGACAGGGGATCACAGATACGCAGTATTTT.

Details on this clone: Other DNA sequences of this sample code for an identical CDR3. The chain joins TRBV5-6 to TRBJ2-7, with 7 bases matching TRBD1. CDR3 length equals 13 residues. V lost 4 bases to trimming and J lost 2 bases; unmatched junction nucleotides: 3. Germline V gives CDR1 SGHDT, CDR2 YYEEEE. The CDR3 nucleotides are TGTGCCAGCAGCCTGACAGGGACCTACGAGCAGTACTTC. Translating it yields CASSLTGTYEQYF.

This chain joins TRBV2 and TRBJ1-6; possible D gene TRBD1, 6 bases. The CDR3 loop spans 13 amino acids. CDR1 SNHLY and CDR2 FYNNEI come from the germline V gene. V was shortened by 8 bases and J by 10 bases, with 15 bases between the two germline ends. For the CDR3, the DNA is TGTGCCAGCCGGGACACGAACATCTCACCCCTCCACTTT. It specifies CASRDTNISPLHF.

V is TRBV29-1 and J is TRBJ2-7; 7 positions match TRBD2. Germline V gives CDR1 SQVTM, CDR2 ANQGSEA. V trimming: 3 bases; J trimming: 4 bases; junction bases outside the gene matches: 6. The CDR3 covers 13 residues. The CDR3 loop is CSVEGGSRYEQYF. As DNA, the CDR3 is TGCAGCGTTGAGGGGGGGAGTCGGTACGAGCAGTACTTC.

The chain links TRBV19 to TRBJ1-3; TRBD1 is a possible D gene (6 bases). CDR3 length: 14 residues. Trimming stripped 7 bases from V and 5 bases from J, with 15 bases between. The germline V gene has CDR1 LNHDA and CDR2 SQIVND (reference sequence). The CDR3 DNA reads TGTGCCAGTACTCCCGTGGACAGACGAAACACCATATATTTT. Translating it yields CASTPVDRRNTIYF.

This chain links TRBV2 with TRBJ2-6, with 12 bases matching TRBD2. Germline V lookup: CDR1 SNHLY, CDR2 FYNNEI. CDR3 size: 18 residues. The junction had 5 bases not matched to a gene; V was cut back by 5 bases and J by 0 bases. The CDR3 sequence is CASSRLAGALSGANVLTF. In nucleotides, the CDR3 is TGTGCCAGCAGTAGACTAGCGGGAGCCCTCTCTGGGGCCAACGTCCTGACTTTC.

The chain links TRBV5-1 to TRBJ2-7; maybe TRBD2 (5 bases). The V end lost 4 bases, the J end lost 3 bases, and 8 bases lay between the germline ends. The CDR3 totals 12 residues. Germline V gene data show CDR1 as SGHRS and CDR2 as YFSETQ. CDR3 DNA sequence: TGCGCCAGCAGCGTGGACTTCTACGAGCAGTACTTC. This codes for CASSVDFYEQYF.

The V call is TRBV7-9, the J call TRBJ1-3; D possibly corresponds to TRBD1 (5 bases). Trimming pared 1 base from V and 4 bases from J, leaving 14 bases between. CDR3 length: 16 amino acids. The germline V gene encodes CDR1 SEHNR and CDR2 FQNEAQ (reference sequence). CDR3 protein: CASSLEGSGVGNTIYF. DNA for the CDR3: TGTGCCAGCAGCTTAGAGGGCTCGGGGGTCGGAAACACCATATATTTT.

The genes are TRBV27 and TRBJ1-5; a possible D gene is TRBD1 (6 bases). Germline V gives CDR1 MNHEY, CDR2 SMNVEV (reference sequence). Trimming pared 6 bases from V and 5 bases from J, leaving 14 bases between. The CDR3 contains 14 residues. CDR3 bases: TGTGCCAGCAGCATTGACAGGACCTATCAGCCCCAGCATTTT. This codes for CASSIDRTYQPQHF.

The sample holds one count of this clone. The CDR3 bases are TGTGCCAGCAGCTTAGTCCCACTAGCGGCCTACAATGAGCAGTTCTTC. It codes for CASSLVPLAAYNEQFF. V gene TRBV7-2 combines with J gene TRBJ2-1; TRBD2 matches at 8 bases. The germline gives CDR1 SGHTA, CDR2 FQGNSA. The V and J ends lost 1 base and 2 bases, in that order; junction bases with no gene match: 4. This CDR3 has 16 amino acids. The full variable domain, rest sourced from reference TRBV7-2 and TRBJ2-1, is GAGVSQSPSNKVTEKGKDVELRCDPISGHTALYWYRQSLGQGLEFLIYFQGNSAPDKSGLPSDRFSAERTGGSVSTLTIQRTQQEDSAVYLCASSLVPLAAYNEQFFGPGTRLTVL.

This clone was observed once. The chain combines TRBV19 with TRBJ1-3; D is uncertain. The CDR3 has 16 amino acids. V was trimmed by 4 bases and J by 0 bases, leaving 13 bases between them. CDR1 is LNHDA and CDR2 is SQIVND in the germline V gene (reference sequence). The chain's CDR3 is CASSNLQGDSGNTIYF. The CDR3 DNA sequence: TGTGCCAGTAGTAATCTTCAAGGAGACTCTGGAAACACCATATATTTT.

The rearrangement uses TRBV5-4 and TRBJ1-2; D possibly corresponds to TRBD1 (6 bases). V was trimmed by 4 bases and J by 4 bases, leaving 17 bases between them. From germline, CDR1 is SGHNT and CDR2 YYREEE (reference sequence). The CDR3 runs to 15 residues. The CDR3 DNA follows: TGTGCCAGCAGCAGAATTGGGGGGGCAACCTATGGCTACACCTTC. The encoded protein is CASSRIGGATYGYTF.

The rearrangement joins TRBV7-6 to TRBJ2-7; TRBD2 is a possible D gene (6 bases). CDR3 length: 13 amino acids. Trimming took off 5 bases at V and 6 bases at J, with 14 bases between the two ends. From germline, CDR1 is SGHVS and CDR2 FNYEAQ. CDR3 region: CASSLKAGREQYF. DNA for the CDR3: TGTGCCAGCAGCCTAAAAGCGGGCCGCGAGCAGTACTTC.

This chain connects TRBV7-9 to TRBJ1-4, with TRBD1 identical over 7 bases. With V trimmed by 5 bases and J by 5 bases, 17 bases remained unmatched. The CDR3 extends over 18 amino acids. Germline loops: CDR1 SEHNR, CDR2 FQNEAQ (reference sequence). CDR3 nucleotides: TGTGCCAGCAGCGAACCCCGGGAGCAGGGGGTCGGGAATGAAAAACTGTTTTTT. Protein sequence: CASSEPREQGVGNEKLFF.

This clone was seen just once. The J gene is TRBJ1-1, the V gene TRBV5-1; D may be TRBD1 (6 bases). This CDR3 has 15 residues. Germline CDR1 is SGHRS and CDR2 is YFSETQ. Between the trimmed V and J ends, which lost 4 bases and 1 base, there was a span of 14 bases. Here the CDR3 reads CASSTSGTPNTEAFF. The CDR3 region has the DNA TGCGCCAGCAGCACCTCCGGGACACCGAACACTGAAGCTTTCTTT. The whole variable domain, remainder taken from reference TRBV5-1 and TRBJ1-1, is KAGVTQTPRYLIKTRGQQVTLSCSPISGHRSVSWYQQTPGQGLQFLFEYFSETQRNKGNFPGRFSGRQFSNSRSEMNVSTLELGDSALYLCASSTSGTPNTEAFFGQGTRLTVV.

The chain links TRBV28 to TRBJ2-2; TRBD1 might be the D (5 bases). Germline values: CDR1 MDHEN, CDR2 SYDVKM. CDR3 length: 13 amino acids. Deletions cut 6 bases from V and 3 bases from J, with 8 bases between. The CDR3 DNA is TGTGCCAGCAGGGACACCTACACCGGGGAGCTGTTTTTT. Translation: CASRDTYTGELFF.

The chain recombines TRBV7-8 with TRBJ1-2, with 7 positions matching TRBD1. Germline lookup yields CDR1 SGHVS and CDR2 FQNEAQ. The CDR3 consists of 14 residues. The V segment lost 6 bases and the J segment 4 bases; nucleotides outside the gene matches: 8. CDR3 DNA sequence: TGTGCCAGCAGTTTGGGGGGACAGTCCTATGGCTACACCTTC. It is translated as CASSLGGQSYGYTF.

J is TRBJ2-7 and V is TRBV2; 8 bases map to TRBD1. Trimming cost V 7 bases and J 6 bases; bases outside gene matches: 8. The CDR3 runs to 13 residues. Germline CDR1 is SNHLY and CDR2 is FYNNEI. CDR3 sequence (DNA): TGTGCCAGCACTGGACAGGGAAAGGGCGAGCAGTACTTC. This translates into CASTGQGKGEQYF.